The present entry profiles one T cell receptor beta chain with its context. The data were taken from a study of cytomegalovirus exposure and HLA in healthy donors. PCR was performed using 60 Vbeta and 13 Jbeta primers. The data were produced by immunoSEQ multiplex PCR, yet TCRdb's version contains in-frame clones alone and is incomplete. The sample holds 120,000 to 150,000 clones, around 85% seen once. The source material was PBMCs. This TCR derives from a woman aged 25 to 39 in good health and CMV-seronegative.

CDR3 bases: TGCGCCAGCAGCCAAGAAAGGAGGGGCAGGGGGCGCGAGCAGTACTTC. Its translation: CASSQERRGRGREQYF. The chain combines TRBV4-1 with TRBJ2-7; 8 bases are a match to TRBD1. This CDR3 region has 16 residues. Germline CDR1 is MGHRA and CDR2 is YSYEKL. The J segment lost 6 bases and the V segment lost 0 bases, leaving 10 bases of the junction unmatched.